The next 3 T cell receptor beta chains were all read from a single sample in a study of Graves' ophthalmopathy and Graves' hyperthyroidism. Amplified material comprised TCR beta CDR3 regions derived from RNA transcripts. Second-round multiplex PCR came after a first-round RT-PCR that employed HTBI primers. TCRdb reprocessed the multiplex PCR reads via MiXCR and lists one record per CDR3 protein. The repertoire consists of 500,000 to 700,000 distinct CDR3 sequences, with under 45% occurring once and the leading ten covering 4% to 5%. What was sequenced was peripheral blood or thyroid tissue (not recorded which). Source of these receptors: an adult man with Graves' hyperthyroidism.

The J gene is TRBJ2-2, the V gene TRBV7-9, with TRBD1 as a possible D gene (5 bases). V was cut by 5 bases and J by 4 bases, with 11 bases left in between. The length of the CDR3 is 14 residues. CDR1 is SEHNR and CDR2 is FQNEAQ in the germline V gene (reference sequence). Here the CDR3 reads CASSPKQVTGELFF. As DNA, the CDR3 is TGTGCCAGCAGCCCGAAACAGGTCACCGGGGAGCTGTTTTTT. Supplemented by reference TRBV7-9 and TRBJ2-2, the full variable domain reads DTGVSQNPRHKITKRGQNVTFRCDPISEHNRLYWYRQTLGQGPEFLTYFQNEAQLEKSRLLSDRFSAERPKGSFSTLEIQRTEQGDSAMYLCASSPKQVTGELFFGEGSRLTVL.

J is TRBJ2-1 and V is TRBV29-1, with 9 nucleotides matching TRBD1. This CDR3 contains 14 residues. Germline CDR1 and CDR2: SQVTM and ANQGSEA. With 7 bases clipped from V and 3 bases from J, the junction kept 7 bases outside the gene matches. This CDR3 reads CSAPRQGDYNEQFF. The CDR3 region has the DNA TGCAGCGCCCCCAGACAGGGGGACTACAATGAGCAGTTCTTC.

This clonotype was detected a few times. The V and J genes are TRBV7-9 and TRBJ2-3; 12 nucleotides line up with TRBD2. The germline V gene has CDR1 SEHNR and CDR2 FQNEAQ (reference sequence). This CDR3 spans 17 amino acids. Germline trimming cut 5 bases from V and 0 bases from J; bases unmatched to any gene: 6. The CDR3: CASSPRTSGTSTDTQYF. In nucleotides, the CDR3 is TGTGCCAGCAGCCCCCGGACTAGCGGGACGAGCACAGATACGCAGTATTTT.